Below, one TCR beta chain is given with its context. Antigen: not known. PCR was performed using 60 Vbeta and 13 Jbeta primers. This table comes from immunoSEQ multiplex PCR, and its TCRdb copy is limited to in-frame clones, with some not included. The data contain 35,000 to 45,000 clones, approximately 78% of them singletons. This CDR3 is built from 14 residues. Trimming removed 6 bases from V and 1 base from J; junction bases left unmatched: 6. Germline CDR1 reads MNHNS; CDR2 reads SASEGT. This specimen comes from a study of cytomegalovirus exposure and HLA in healthy donors. Study-wide results and caveats: In a later analysis, DRB1 alleles had the most associated TCRs; HLA-C alleles the fewest.

This chain uses TRBV6-1 with TRBJ2-7; 7 bases are shared with TRBD1. The receptor was isolated from a woman in her thirties in good health and CMV-seronegative. Sequencing was performed on PBMCs. CDR3 in amino acids: CASSFQGVSYEQYF. Here the CDR3 DNA reads TGTGCCAGCAGCTTTCAGGGGGTTTCCTACGAGCAGTACTTC.